Below, 10 T cell receptor beta chains from the same sample are listed, as sequenced in a study of shared clonotypes between healthy human individuals. Only in-frame clones appear in the TCRdb table, and some are missing; sequencing was by immunoSEQ multiplex PCR. The profile shows more than 2 million clones, roughly 94% of them singletons. Sequencing was done on a sample of naive CD4+ T cells sorted from blood. Subset: CD45RA+ positively selected. Source of these receptors: a young man in good health.

The chain joins TRBV10-3 to TRBJ2-1; 7 bases agree with TRBD1. V trimming: 7 bases; J trimming: 9 bases; junction bases outside the gene matches: 9. Germline V lookup: CDR1 ENHRY, CDR2 SYGVKD. The CDR3 is 13 amino acids. The CDR3 sequence: CAITAEGAGEQFF. The CDR3 bases are TGTGCCATCACCGCAGAGGGGGCAGGTGAGCAGTTCTTC.

J is TRBJ1-3 and V is TRBV7-9, with 7 positions matching TRBD1. V lost 5 bases and J lost 5; bases outside the gene matches: 9. In germline, CDR1 is SEHNR, CDR2 FQNEAQ (reference sequence). There are 15 residues in the CDR3. This CDR3 is CASSRKGDRRNTIYF. Written as DNA, the CDR3 is TGTGCCAGCAGCCGGAAAGGGGACAGAAGAAACACCATATATTTT.

The chain joins TRBV2 to TRBJ2-3; 8 nucleotides align to TRBD2. The CDR3 covers 14 residues. The junction had 8 bases not matched to a gene; V was cut back by 7 bases and J by 5 bases. Germline-derived CDR1 and CDR2 are SNHLY and FYNNEI. The CDR3 region is CASTVGGAIDTQYF. Written as DNA, the CDR3 is TGTGCCAGCACGGTCGGGGGGGCGATAGATACGCAGTATTTT.

The rearrangement joins TRBV19 to TRBJ1-2; D gene uncertain. The CDR3 extends over 14 amino acids. V was clipped by 3 bases and J by 6 bases, with 14 bases between them. Germline loops: CDR1 LNHDA, CDR2 SQIVND (reference sequence). The CDR3, as DNA: TGTGCCAGTAGTATGGAAAGTGCGGTCAATGGCTACACCTTC. It encodes CASSMESAVNGYTF.

The CDR3 loop reads CASSIRGTNEKLFF. The CDR3 DNA reads TGTGCCAGCTCAATAAGGGGCACTAATGAAAAACTGTTTTTT. The chain is built from TRBV18 and TRBJ1-4; TRBD1 might be the D (5 bases). V was trimmed by 5 bases and J by 2 bases, leaving 9 bases between them. This CDR3 is 14 amino acids long. Germline loops: CDR1 KGHSH, CDR2 LQKENI.

V usage is TRBV9 and J usage is TRBJ2-3, with 8 bases aligning to TRBD2. This CDR3 has 15 residues. Germline V gene data show CDR1 as SGDLS and CDR2 as YYNGEE. The V segment lost 3 bases and the J segment 2 bases; nucleotides outside the gene matches: 5. The CDR3 is CASSGTSGPTDTQYF. The DNA for the CDR3 is TGTGCCAGCAGCGGAACTAGCGGACCCACAGATACGCAGTATTTT.

This clone was counted a single time. The rearrangement links TRBV9 to TRBJ1-1; a weak D match, TRBD1 (6 bases). The V gene lost 4 bases and the J gene lost 8 bases, with 18 bases spanning the gap. The CDR3 is 14 residues long. The germline gives CDR1 SGDLS, CDR2 YYNGEE. The CDR3 DNA reads TGTGCCAGCAGCCCCGGGACGCCGAGGGGGGAAGCTTTCTTT. Its protein product is CASSPGTPRGEAFF. The whole variable domain, remainder taken from reference TRBV9 and TRBJ1-1, is DSGVTQTPKHLITATGQRVTLRCSPRSGDLSVYWYQQSLDQGLQFLIQYYNGEERAKGNILERFSAQQFPDLHSELNLSSLELGDSALYFCASSPGTPRGEAFFGQGTRLTVV.

The genes are TRBV28 and TRBJ1-1; no clear D. This CDR3 is 13 amino acids long. V was clipped by 7 bases and J by 2 bases, with 11 bases between them. Germline V gene lookup returns CDR1 MDHEN and CDR2 SYDVKM. The CDR3 is CASTPRRNTEAFF. CDR3 bases: TGTGCCAGCACTCCAAGGCGCAACACTGAAGCTTTCTTT. The entire variable domain, with the rest obtained from reference TRBV28 and TRBJ1-1, is as follows: DVKVTQSSRYLVKRTGEKVFLECVQDMDHENMFWYRQDPGLGLRLIYFSYDVKMKEKGDIPEGYSVSREKKERFSLILESASTNQTSMYLCASTPRRNTEAFFGQGTRLTVV.

The chain uses TRBV9 and TRBJ2-2; D might be TRBD1 (8 bases). Trimming took off 3 bases at V and 7 bases at J, with 19 bases between the two ends. The CDR3 consists of 16 residues. Per the germline V gene, CDR1 is SGDLS and CDR2 is YYNGEE. The CDR3: CASSADRGGRIGELFF. The CDR3 DNA reads TGTGCCAGCAGCGCCGACAGGGGCGGGAGAATCGGGGAGCTGTTTTTT. Variable domain in full (rest from reference TRBV9 and TRBJ2-2): DSGVTQTPKHLITATGQRVTLRCSPRSGDLSVYWYQQSLDQGLQFLIQYYNGEERAKGNILERFSAQQFPDLHSELNLSSLELGDSALYFCASSADRGGRIGELFFGEGSRLTVL.

This clone was seen only once. The rearrangement uses TRBV11-1 and TRBJ2-1, with 11 bases matching TRBD1. The CDR3 extends over 15 amino acids. CDR1 and CDR2 from the germline V gene are SGHAT and FQDESV (reference sequence). The trim removed 3 bases at V and 9 bases at J, leaving 7 bases unmatched. CDR3 DNA sequence: TGTGCCAGCAGCTTGAGGACAGGGGGCTGGGGTGAGCAGTTCTTC. It codes for CASSLRTGGWGEQFF.